This TCR beta chain appears in the sequencing data of a study of blood T cell repertoires in COVID-19. As for the study in general: The United States, Italy and Spain were the sources of the acute and convalescent COVID-19 samples.

The CDR3 runs 14 residues. Germline V gives CDR1 SGHRS, CDR2 YFSETQ. The V end lost 8 bases, the J end lost 6 bases, and 18 bases lay between the germline ends. In the original processing: Reference gene primer amplification yielded estimated nucleated cell counts. Data came from immunoSEQ multiplex PCR; TCRdb stores just in-frame clones and leaves some out. V and J calls and clone size are copied from that table; D and trimming were computed from the DNA. The sample has 250,000 to 300,000 clones, around 89% seen once. All enrollees were roughly 18 to 89 years old and from 24 US areas. This clone was observed a few times.

The TCR originated in a woman aged 55 to 70 in a cohort exposed to, infected with or recovered from COVID-19 (not recorded which). The sample was PBMCs or T cells enriched from blood (not recorded which). The V and J genes are TRBV5-1 and TRBJ2-1; tentatively, D is TRBD1 (6 bases). CDR3 DNA sequence: TGCGCCAGTCACACCCGGGACAAAGCCAATGAGCAGTTCTTC. Amino acid sequence: CASHTRDKANEQFF. Filled out from reference TRBV5-1 and TRBJ2-1, the complete variable domain reads KAGVTQTPRYLIKTRGQQVTLSCSPISGHRSVSWYQQTPGQGLQFLFEYFSETQRNKGNFPGRFSGRQFSNSRSEMNVSTLELGDSALYLCASHTRDKANEQFFGPGTRLTVL.